The 5 T cell receptor beta chains reported below all come from one sample, sequenced in a study of control samples from healthy donors and cancer patients. The repertoire was sequenced with immunoSEQ multiplex PCR; TCRdb's copy has only in-frame clones and lacks some. The table lists some 150,000 clones, roughly 94% of them singletons, with 12% to 15% in the top ten. The sample taken for sequencing was PBMCs. These receptors came from a man between 60 and 75 years old with colorectal cancer.

V and J are TRBV19 and TRBJ2-3; TRBD1 aligns across 10 bases. Per the germline V gene, CDR1 is LNHDA and CDR2 is SQIVND (reference sequence). The CDR3 runs 15 residues. V was pared by 5 bases and J by 6 bases, with 8 bases of the junction left unmatched. CDR3 sequence: CASSPRQGAVDTQYF. CDR3 nucleotide sequence: TGTGCCAGTAGTCCCAGACAGGGGGCGGTCGATACGCAGTATTTT.

The chain recombines TRBV27 with TRBJ1-4, with 9 nucleotides matching TRBD1. Germline values: CDR1 MNHEY, CDR2 SMNVEV (reference sequence). With V trimmed by 6 bases and J by 0 bases, 5 bases remained unmatched. The CDR3 covers 16 residues. The CDR3 loop is CASSRDRVATNEKLFF. The CDR3 DNA reads as TGTGCCAGCAGCAGGGACAGGGTCGCAACTAATGAAAAACTGTTTTTT.

This clone occurred once. The chain employs TRBV7-2 and TRBJ1-1; no firm D call. V shed 1 base and J shed 1 base, with 10 bases lying between them. CDR3 length: 15 residues. The V gene's germline CDR1 is SGHTA and CDR2 FQGNSA. The CDR3 spells CASSLENLRNTEAFF. The CDR3 nucleotides are TGTGCCAGCAGCTTAGAAAACCTGAGGAACACTGAAGCTTTCTTT.

V gene TRBV27 combines with J gene TRBJ2-1, with D possibly being TRBD2 (5 bases). V lost 2 bases and J 10 bases, leaving 12 bases between the germline ends. The germline gives CDR1 MNHEY, CDR2 SMNVEV (reference sequence). The CDR3 is made up of 13 amino acids. Written as DNA, the CDR3 is TGTGCCAGCAGTTTAGGGTATCGGGGAGAGCAGTTCTTC. It translates to CASSLGYRGEQFF.

This clone turned up a few times. The chain recombines TRBV6-2 or TRBV6-3 with TRBJ1-1, with D hard to call. Trimming cost V 6 bases and J 8 bases, with 19 bases left between them. Looked up from germline, CDR1 is MNHEY and CDR2 is SVGEGT. The CDR3 runs 14 residues. This CDR3 reads CASSPSARRREAFF. The CDR3 bases are TGTGCCAGCAGCCCCTCCGCCAGGCGAAGAGAAGCTTTCTTT.